The present entry profiles one TCR beta chain with its context. The junction departs from the called germline gene at one end, perhaps through a read error. The sample belongs to a study of tumor and adjacent non-tumor tissue in lung cancer. The library came from three nested PCR rounds adapted from ARM-PCR protocols. TCRdb passed the multiplex PCR reads through MiXCR, listing each CDR3 protein once. The sample lists tens of thousands of distinct CDR3 sequences; roughly three quarters were seen once. This CDR3 is built from 17 residues. CDR1 SGHKS and CDR2 YYEKEE come from the germline V gene (reference sequence). The template was RNA from unsorted bulk tissue. This non-tumor lung sample came from over 3 cm beyond the tumor edge.

The TCR was taken from a man aged 55-75 years with non-small cell lung cancer. The V call is TRBV5-5, the J call TRBJ2-1; 9 bases align to TRBD2. Material: distant non-tumor lung tissue. The CDR3 here is CASSLSPGISGRGEQFF. CDR3 DNA: TGTGCCAGCAGCTTGTCCCCGGGGATTAGCGGGAGAGGTGAGCAGTTTTTC.